The clone carrying this TCR beta chain was seen many times. The target antigen is unknown. The entry originates in a study of T cells in Graves' hyperthyroidism and ophthalmopathy. V was pared by 8 bases and J by 2 bases, with 3 bases of the junction left unmatched. Germline CDR1 and CDR2: MNHNY and SVGAGI (reference sequence). CDR3 length: 12 residues. Amplified regions were TCR beta CDR3 sequences from RNA transcripts. Carried out on the TCR CDR3, a first-round RT-PCR used the HTBI primer set. TCRdb independently ran MiXCR on the multiplex PCR reads; one entry per CDR3 protein. The top ten hold roughly 20% of the sample, which has about 570,000 distinct CDR3 sequences, around 46% seen once. Findings of the study overall: A 13 V-J model separated ophthalmopathy from stable hyperthyroidism. Model output signaled ophthalmopathy a median roughly six months ahead of onset. Blood also held most thyroid clonotypes expanded beyond 0.001.

This clonotype was sampled from an adult woman with Graves' disease, either hyperthyroidism or ophthalmopathy (not recorded which). The chain links TRBV6-6 to TRBJ2-7, with 7 bases aligning to TRBD1. The specimen was peripheral blood or thyroid tissue (not recorded which). The CDR3 bases are TGTGCCAGCGGACAGGCCGCCTACGAGCAGTACTTC. It translates to CASGQAAYEQYF.